The rows below give T cell receptor beta chains drawn from one sample of a study of T cell repertoires in cytomegalovirus infection. Via MiXCR, TCRdb re-called the reads, giving one row per CDR3 protein. The profile shows roughly 990,000 distinct CDR3 sequences, around 32% of them singletons. What these receptors recognize is not known. Sample: cultured CD8+ T cells from PBMCs, taken from culture after CMV antigen stimulation. These TCRs come from a human donor in good health (CMV status not recorded). Some clones in this sample may be carry-over from other donors' samples. CDR3s include the opening cysteine and the closing phenylalanine or tryptophan. A D gene is named only where the DNA matches it firmly. Some rows mark clone size as missing; the rest say once, few, many or name a class of expanded clone.

clone_size: few; d_call: TRBD1; j_call: TRBJ1-1; v_call: TRBV4-1; cdr3_nt: TGCGCCAGCAGCCAGAGGGACAGGCGGGACACTGAAGCTTTCTTT; cdr3_aa: CASSQRDRRDTEAFF
clone_size: few; d_call: NA; j_call: TRBJ1-4; v_call: TRBV7-6; cdr3_nt: TGTGCCAGCAGCCCCTCCTTGAATGAAAAACTGTTTTTT; cdr3_aa: CASSPSLNEKLFF
clone_size: NA; d_call: NA; j_call: TRBJ2-2; v_call: TRBV4-1; cdr3_nt: TGCGCCAGCAGCCACGGGCAGGGGAACACCGGGGAGCTGTTTTTT; cdr3_aa: CASSHGQGNTGELFF
clone_size: few; d_call: NA; j_call: TRBJ2-1; v_call: TRBV12-3/TRBV12-4; cdr3_nt: TGTGCCAGCAGTCTCTACGTGGCTACACCAAATGAGCAGTTCTTC; cdr3_aa: CASSLYVATPNEQFF
clone_size: many; d_call: NA; j_call: TRBJ2-4; v_call: TRBV7-9; cdr3_nt: TGTGCCAGCAGCAGCCCTCTCGCGCCTGCCAACATTCAGTACTTC; cdr3_aa: CASSSPLAPANIQYF
clone_size: NA; d_call: NA; j_call: TRBJ1-5; v_call: TRBV10-3; cdr3_nt: TGTGCCATCAGTGAAGGACAGCGGGATCAGCCCCAGCATTTT; cdr3_aa: CAISEGQRDQPQHF
clone_size: NA; d_call: NA; j_call: TRBJ1-1; v_call: TRBV28; cdr3_nt: TGTGCCAGCAGGGGTTCCGAAACTGAAGCTTTCTTT; cdr3_aa: CASRGSETEAFF
clone_size: many; d_call: NA; j_call: TRBJ1-3; v_call: TRBV7-9; cdr3_nt: TGTGCCAGCAGCTTAGACGGGACATCTGGAAACACCATATATTTT; cdr3_aa: CASSLDGTSGNTIYF
clone_size: few; d_call: NA; j_call: TRBJ2-7; v_call: TRBV29-1; cdr3_nt: TGCAGCGTGGGAACAGAATACGAGCAGTACTTC; cdr3_aa: CSVGTEYEQYF
clone_size: few; d_call: TRBD2; j_call: TRBJ2-5; v_call: TRBV9; cdr3_nt: TGTGCCAGCAGCGCCTCCGGGGGGGGCTTCGGGGAGACCCAGTACTTC; cdr3_aa: CASSASGGGFGETQYF
clone_size: few; d_call: NA; j_call: TRBJ2-2; v_call: TRBV7-9; cdr3_nt: TGTGCCAGCAGCTTAGTTGATTCGAACACCGGGGAGCTGTTTTTT; cdr3_aa: CASSLVDSNTGELFF
clone_size: NA; d_call: TRBD2; j_call: TRBJ2-2; v_call: TRBV27; cdr3_nt: TGTGCCAGCAGTTGGGGGGGACCCGCGAGCACCGGGGAGCTGTTTTTT; cdr3_aa: CASSWGGPASTGELFF
clone_size: NA; d_call: NA; j_call: TRBJ2-2; v_call: TRBV7-9; cdr3_nt: TGTGCCAGCAGCTTAGAGGGGGGGGCTTCAAACACCGGGGAGCTGTTTTTT; cdr3_aa: CASSLEGGASNTGELFF
clone_size: NA; d_call: NA; j_call: TRBJ2-7; v_call: TRBV27; cdr3_nt: TGTGCCAGCAGTAGCTTTGGGGGTGACGAGCAGTACTTC; cdr3_aa: CASSSFGGDEQYF
clone_size: few; d_call: NA; j_call: TRBJ1-4; v_call: TRBV6-1; cdr3_nt: TGTGCCAGCAGCCCTAGACGGACCTTTAATGAAAAACTGTTTTTT; cdr3_aa: CASSPRRTFNEKLFF
clone_size: few; d_call: NA; j_call: TRBJ1-4; v_call: TRBV6-2/TRBV6-3; cdr3_nt: TGTGCCATCGCGTCCGTACCGAGTAATGAAAAACTGTTTTTT; cdr3_aa: CAIASVPSNEKLFF
clone_size: few; d_call: TRBD1; j_call: TRBJ1-1; v_call: TRBV6-2/TRBV6-3; cdr3_nt: TGTGCCAGCAGAAATCTGGGACAGGGAATTCTGTCATTGGATCCGGGGCCACTGGGAGAAGCTTTCTTT; cdr3_aa: CASRNLGQGILSLDPGPLGEAFF
clone_size: many; d_call: TRBD2; j_call: TRBJ2-1; v_call: TRBV11-2; cdr3_nt: TGTGCCAGCAGCTTCCGGACTAGCGGGGCTGAGCAGTTCTTC; cdr3_aa: CASSFRTSGAEQFF
clone_size: NA; d_call: TRBD1; j_call: TRBJ2-5; v_call: TRBV27; cdr3_nt: TGTGCCAGCAGTTCCTATTGGGACAGGGATCAAGAGACCCAGTACTTC; cdr3_aa: CASSSYWDRDQETQYF
clone_size: few; d_call: NA; j_call: TRBJ1-4; v_call: TRBV20-1; cdr3_nt: TGCAGTGCCCCTTCGGACACAGATGAAAAACTGTTTTTT; cdr3_aa: CSAPSDTDEKLFF
clone_size: few; d_call: TRBD1; j_call: TRBJ1-1; v_call: TRBV19; cdr3_nt: TGTGCCAGTTGTGGTGTTGGGGACAGGGGAAACACTGAAGCTTTCTTT; cdr3_aa: CASCGVGDRGNTEAFF
clone_size: few; d_call: NA; j_call: TRBJ2-5; v_call: TRBV6-6; cdr3_nt: TGTGCCAGCAGTTACGTAAAGGTACAAGAGACCCAGTACTTC; cdr3_aa: CASSYVKVQETQYF
clone_size: NA; d_call: NA; j_call: TRBJ2-5; v_call: TRBV4-1; cdr3_nt: TGTGCCAGCAGCCATGTTCCGTCGACCTCCAAAGAGACCCAGTACTTC; cdr3_aa: CASSHVPSTSKETQYF
clone_size: few; d_call: TRBD1; j_call: TRBJ2-2; v_call: TRBV7-9; cdr3_nt: TGTGCCAGCAGAACCGACAGGGGGCAGGTTTACACCGGGGAGCTGTTTTTT; cdr3_aa: CASRTDRGQVYTGELFF
clone_size: NA; d_call: NA; j_call: TRBJ1-5; v_call: TRBV2; cdr3_nt: TGTGCCAGCAGTGAAGCGCTTGCCCCTGCTGAGCCCCAGCATTTT; cdr3_aa: CASSEALAPAEPQHF
clone_size: NA; d_call: NA; j_call: TRBJ1-2; v_call: TRBV27; cdr3_nt: TGTGCCAGCAGTTTATCGATCGGCAGCCTCTATGGCTACACCTTC; cdr3_aa: CASSLSIGSLYGYTF
clone_size: many; d_call: NA; j_call: TRBJ2-2; v_call: TRBV7-2; cdr3_nt: TGTGCCAGCTCCTCCCGGGGGTACGGGGAGCTGTTTTTT; cdr3_aa: CASSSRGYGELFF
clone_size: NA; d_call: NA; j_call: TRBJ2-7; v_call: TRBV2; cdr3_nt: TGTGCCAGCAGTGAAAAGGCCGGACATCCCCCCTACGAGCAGTACTTC; cdr3_aa: CASSEKAGHPPYEQYF
clone_size: NA; d_call: NA; j_call: TRBJ2-5; v_call: TRBV3-1; cdr3_nt: TGTGCCAGCAGCCAAGAGCCAGCAGGACAAGAGACCCAGTACTTC; cdr3_aa: CASSQEPAGQETQYF
clone_size: NA; d_call: NA; j_call: TRBJ2-1; v_call: TRBV7-6; cdr3_nt: TGTGCCAGCAGCTTAGAGGCGCGGCAGCTGGAGCAGTTCTTC; cdr3_aa: CASSLEARQLEQFF
clone_size: NA; d_call: TRBD2; j_call: TRBJ2-2; v_call: TRBV6-2/TRBV6-3; cdr3_nt: TGTGCCAGCAGTTACTCTCTAGCGGGGGTAGACACCGGGGAGCTGTTTTTT; cdr3_aa: CASSYSLAGVDTGELFF
clone_size: many; d_call: NA; j_call: TRBJ1-6; v_call: TRBV7-8; cdr3_nt: TGTGCCAGCAGCTTAAGACAGAACCCGTATTCACCCCTCCACTTT; cdr3_aa: CASSLRQNPYSPLHF
clone_size: few; d_call: TRBD1; j_call: TRBJ1-5; v_call: TRBV2; cdr3_nt: TGTGCCAGCAGTGCCGGGACAGCCTACAATCAGCCCCAGCATTTT; cdr3_aa: CASSAGTAYNQPQHF
clone_size: NA; d_call: TRBD1; j_call: TRBJ2-1; v_call: TRBV6-2/TRBV6-3; cdr3_nt: TGTGCCAGCAGTCCAGTTCTAAGTTCGACAGGGGCTTACAATGAGCAGTTCTTC; cdr3_aa: CASSPVLSSTGAYNEQFF
clone_size: few; d_call: NA; j_call: TRBJ1-1; v_call: TRBV27; cdr3_nt: TGTGCCAGCAGTCAAACCGGGTCCAGGGTCGCTGAAGCTTTCTTT; cdr3_aa: CASSQTGSRVAEAFF
clone_size: few; d_call: NA; j_call: TRBJ2-5; v_call: TRBV19; cdr3_nt: TGTGCCAGTAGGCGGGGTGCCCAAGAGACCCAGTACTTC; cdr3_aa: CASRRGAQETQYF
clone_size: few; d_call: TRBD1; j_call: TRBJ1-2; v_call: TRBV4-2; cdr3_nt: TGTGCCAGCAGCCAAAGAAGACAGGGAGGGGAGTATGGCTACACCTTC; cdr3_aa: CASSQRRQGGEYGYTF
clone_size: few; d_call: TRBD2; j_call: TRBJ2-3; v_call: TRBV7-8; cdr3_nt: TGTGCCAGCAGCTTAGACTCAGCGGGGGGGCCTGGAGATACGCAGTATTTT; cdr3_aa: CASSLDSAGGPGDTQYF
clone_size: NA; d_call: NA; j_call: TRBJ1-2; v_call: TRBV7-6; cdr3_nt: TGTGCCAGCAGCTTAGTTGGGGGGCTCGGCTATGGCTACACCTTC; cdr3_aa: CASSLVGGLGYGYTF
clone_size: NA; d_call: NA; j_call: TRBJ2-3; v_call: TRBV27; cdr3_nt: TGTGCCAGCAGCGTAGTGGGGGGAATCACAGATACGCAGTATTTT; cdr3_aa: CASSVVGGITDTQYF
clone_size: few; d_call: TRBD1; j_call: TRBJ2-3; v_call: TRBV7-9; cdr3_nt: TGTGCCAGCAGCCCCTGGACAGGATCCAGCACAGATACGCAGTATTTT; cdr3_aa: CASSPWTGSSTDTQYF
clone_size: NA; d_call: NA; j_call: TRBJ1-2; v_call: TRBV4-1; cdr3_nt: TGTGCCAGCTGCCAAGAGGTAGGAGGAGGCTACACCTTC; cdr3_aa: CASCQEVGGGYTF
clone_size: NA; d_call: TRBD1; j_call: TRBJ2-1; v_call: TRBV11-2; cdr3_nt: TGTGCCAGCAGCTTAGTGGACAGGGGGCCTAATGAGCAGTTCTTC; cdr3_aa: CASSLVDRGPNEQFF
clone_size: NA; d_call: NA; j_call: TRBJ1-1; v_call: TRBV9; cdr3_nt: TGTGCCAGCAGCGTAGGATCGAGCGCTGAAGCTTTCTTT; cdr3_aa: CASSVGSSAEAFF
clone_size: NA; d_call: TRBD1; j_call: TRBJ2-7; v_call: TRBV5-1; cdr3_nt: TGCGCCAGCAGCAAAGAGACAGGGTACCACGAGCAGTACTTC; cdr3_aa: CASSKETGYHEQYF
clone_size: NA; d_call: TRBD1; j_call: TRBJ2-5; v_call: TRBV2; cdr3_nt: TGTGCCAGCGGGGGACAGGAGGCTCGGGAGACCCAGTACTTC; cdr3_aa: CASGGQEARETQYF
clone_size: NA; d_call: NA; j_call: TRBJ2-3; v_call: TRBV7-3; cdr3_nt: TGTGCCAGCCCGCCCGGGGGCACAGATACGCAGTATTTT; cdr3_aa: CASPPGGTDTQYF
clone_size: many; d_call: NA; j_call: TRBJ1-1; v_call: TRBV7-6; cdr3_nt: TGTGCCAGCACATCCGGGACTGACGAAACTTTCTTT; cdr3_aa: CASTSGTDETFF